This TCR beta chain was identified in a study of CD8+ T cells in alopecia areata. CDR3 length: 17 residues. The V gene's germline CDR1 is MNHNS and CDR2 SASEGT. The germline V and J ends were trimmed by 0 bases and 0 bases, with 15 bases remaining between them. Stated treatment: oral pan-JAK inhibitor, 5-10 mg twice daily. The sequencing template was cDNA reverse transcribed from extracted RNA. Clones were sequenced by immunoSEQ multiplex PCR, and TCRdb holds only the in-frame ones, with some missing. This table has some 170,000 clones, roughly 50% appearing once. The chain has TRBV6-1 and TRBJ2-7; D is ambiguous. Source: CD4+ T cells sorted from blood, taken at approximately week 60, from a patient treated with tofacitinib. The sequence was collected from a human donor with alopecia areata. The CDR3: CASSEALKVLLSYEQYF. As DNA, the CDR3 is TGTGCCAGCAGTGAAGCGCTAAAGGTTCTCCTCTCCTACGAGCAGTACTTC.